The T cell receptor (beta chain) described here comes from a study of cytomegalovirus exposure and HLA in healthy donors. Study-wide results and caveats: As a later analysis showed, a missense DCLRE1C variant was linked to trimming of TCR beta V- and J-genes.

The PCR employed 60 Vbeta primers together with 13 Jbeta primers. Profiling relied on immunoSEQ multiplex PCR, and the TCRdb table lists in-frame clones only, not all of them. The sample contains 120,000 to 150,000 clones, 73% of which appear only once. A remark on this clone: Its antigen is unknown. Relative to the germline gene, one junction end is altered; a read error may explain this.

This clonotype originated in a woman in her 40s in good health and CMV-seronegative. Specimen: PBMCs.

DNA of the CDR3: TGTGCCAGCCGGCCTCGGGTCTCGGTCACATATACGCAGTATTTT. Translation gives CASRPRVSVTYTQYF. This rearrangement joins TRBV27 to TRBJ2-3; D call uncertain. Germline CDR1 reads MNHEY; CDR2 reads SMNVEV (reference sequence). This CDR3 contains 15 residues.